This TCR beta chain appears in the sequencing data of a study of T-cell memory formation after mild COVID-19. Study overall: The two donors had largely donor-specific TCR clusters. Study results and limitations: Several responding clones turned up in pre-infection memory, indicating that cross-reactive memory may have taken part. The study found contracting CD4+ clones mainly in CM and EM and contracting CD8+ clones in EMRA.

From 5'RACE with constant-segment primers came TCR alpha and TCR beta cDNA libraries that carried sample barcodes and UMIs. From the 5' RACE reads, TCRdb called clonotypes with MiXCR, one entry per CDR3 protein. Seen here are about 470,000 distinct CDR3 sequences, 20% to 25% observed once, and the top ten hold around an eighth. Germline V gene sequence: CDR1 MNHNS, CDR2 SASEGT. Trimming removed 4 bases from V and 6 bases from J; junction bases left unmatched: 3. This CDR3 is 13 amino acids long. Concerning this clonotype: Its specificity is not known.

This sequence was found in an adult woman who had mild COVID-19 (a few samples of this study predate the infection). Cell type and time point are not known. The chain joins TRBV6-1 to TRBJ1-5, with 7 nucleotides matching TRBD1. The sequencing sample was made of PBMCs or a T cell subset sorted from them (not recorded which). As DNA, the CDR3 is TGTGCCAGCAGTGTTGACAGGGCTCAGCCCCAGCATTTT. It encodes CASSVDRAQPQHF.